These T cell receptor beta chains were read from a single sample in a study of blood T cell repertoires in COVID-19. Profiled with immunoSEQ multiplex PCR; TCRdb holds only in-frame clones, not every one. The data show roughly 26,000 clones, with more than 75% seen just once and around 25% held by the top ten. Sequencing was performed on peripheral blood. The receptors were sampled from a human donor with active COVID-19. The donor label of this sample is uncertain. Both conserved end residues are part of each CDR3. A D gene is named only where the DNA matches it firmly. Clone size is shown for a subset of rows, as once, few, many or a class of expanded clone.

j_call v_call d_call clone_size cdr3_nt cdr3_aa
TRBJ2-7 TRBV5-6 TRBD2 - TGTGCCAGCAGCTTTCCTTTAGCGGGAGGGCCAGACGAGCAGTACTTC CASSFPLAGGPDEQYF
TRBJ2-5 TRBV11-3 TRBD1 - TGTGCCAGCAGCCTCCCTGGACAGGGGGCGGGAGAGACCCAGTACTTC CASSLPGQGAGETQYF
TRBJ2-4 TRBV5-6 - - TGTGCCAGCAGCCCCCCAGGGGTACTGGCCAAAAACATTCAGTACTTC CASSPPGVLAKNIQYF
TRBJ2-1 TRBV6-6 - - TGTGCCAGCACCGTAGCGTGGACTGATCAGTTCTTC CASTVAWTDQFF
TRBJ2-2 TRBV30 TRBD2 - TGTGCCTGGCGACTAGCGGGGGGTCCGGGCACCGGGGAGCTGTTTTTT CAWRLAGGPGTGELFF
TRBJ2-5 TRBV29-1 TRBD2 few TGCAGCGTTCCCCCTCTAGCGGGGGTGGGGGAGACCCAGTACTTC CSVPPLAGVGETQYF
TRBJ1-6 TRBV6-6 TRBD1 - TGTGCCAGCAGCGACGGGACAGCCTATAATTCACCCCTCCACTTT CASSDGTAYNSPLHF
TRBJ2-1 TRBV6-5 TRBD1 - TGTGCCAGCAGGCGGACGGGGACAGGGGAGCAGTTCTTC CASRRTGTGEQFF
TRBJ2-5 TRBV19 - - TGTGCCAGTAGGGACTCCCAAGAGACCCAGTACTTC CASRDSQETQYF
TRBJ2-5 TRBV7-3 - - TGTGCCAGCAGCTCAGATGGGGCGGGACGAGAGACCCAGTACTTC CASSSDGAGRETQYF
TRBJ2-1 TRBV28 - - TGTGCCAGCAGTCTTTACAATGAGCAGTTCTTC CASSLYNEQFF
TRBJ2-3 TRBV19 TRBD1 few TGTGCCACTCGGGGGCAGGGACAGGGCACAGATACGCAGTATTTT CATRGQGQGTDTQYF
TRBJ2-2 TRBV9 TRBD1 - TGTGCCAGCAGCGACGACAGGGGGCGAACCGGGGAGCTGTTTTTT CASSDDRGRTGELFF
TRBJ2-3 TRBV5-6 - few TGTGCCAGCAGCTTGGACCGGAGGATGAGGGATACGCAGTATTTT CASSLDRRMRDTQYF
TRBJ2-1 TRBV7-2 TRBD2 - TGTGCCAGCAGCTTAGTCGCTAGCGGGAGGGCCCATGAGCAGTTCTTC CASSLVASGRAHEQFF
TRBJ2-2 TRBV28 - - TGTGCCAGCAGCCAAAGACAGCTAACCGGGGAGCTGTTTTTT CASSQRQLTGELFF
TRBJ2-3 TRBV5-6 TRBD1 - TGTGCCAGCAGCTTGCAGGGGGCTGGAACAGATACGCAGTATTTT CASSLQGAGTDTQYF
TRBJ2-7 TRBV25-1 TRBD2 few TGTGCCAGCAGTGCTAGCGGGTATAGCTCCTACGAGCAGTACTTC CASSASGYSSYEQYF
TRBJ1-4 TRBV6-2/TRBV6-3 - - TGTGCCAGCAGCAATCGGGGGGAAAAACTGTTTTTT CASSNRGEKLFF
TRBJ2-7 TRBV2 TRBD1 once TGTGCCAGCAGCGTGGACAGGTGGGGATACGAGCAGTACTTC CASSVDRWGYEQYF
TRBJ2-1 TRBV18 TRBD1 - TGTGCCAGCTCACGGGGACAGGCCGACAATGAGCAGTTCTTC CASSRGQADNEQFF
TRBJ2-2 TRBV7-9 TRBD2 - TGTGCCAGCAGCTCAATTAGCGGGGCGGGCACCGGGGAGCTGTTTTTT CASSSISGAGTGELFF
TRBJ1-1 TRBV28 TRBD1 - TGTGCCAGCAGCCTGACAGGGGCCACTGAAGCTTTCTTT CASSLTGATEAFF
TRBJ2-2 TRBV18 - - TGTGCCAGCTCACCTCAACAGGGATCCGGGGAGCTGTTTTTT CASSPQQGSGELFF
TRBJ1-5 TRBV28 - - TGTGCCAGCAGTTTATTCGGGATGTATGGGGGGGAGCCCCAGCATTTT CASSLFGMYGGEPQHF
TRBJ1-3 TRBV18 - - TGTGCCAGCTCACCACCCGGCGGGTACCTTGGAAACACCATATATTTT CASSPPGGYLGNTIYF
TRBJ1-1 TRBV24-1 - - TGTGCCACCAGTAACGGGGGGACGAAGACTTTCTTT CATSNGGTKTFF
TRBJ2-2 TRBV5-1 TRBD1 - TGCGCCAGCACTGGGACAGAGGCTACCGGGGAGCTGTTTTTT CASTGTEATGELFF
TRBJ2-3 TRBV7-2 TRBD2 - TGTGCCAGCAGCAACAAAGCGGGATGGACAGATACGCAGTATTTT CASSNKAGWTDTQYF
TRBJ2-1 TRBV28 - - TGTGCCAGCAGTTTAAATCGAGGGAGCGGCCCCAATGAGCAGTTCTTC CASSLNRGSGPNEQFF
TRBJ2-7 TRBV20-1 - - TGCAGTGCTGACAGAGAATACGAGCAGTACTTC CSADREYEQYF
TRBJ1-2 TRBV5-4 TRBD1 - TGTGCCAGCAGCTTGGCCCGAGACAGGGGGCGATCATATGGCTACACCTTC CASSLARDRGRSYGYTF
TRBJ2-3 TRBV5-6 TRBD2 - TGTGCCAGCAGCTTGTTGTCTAGCGGGAGGGATACGCAGTATTTT CASSLLSSGRDTQYF
TRBJ2-7 TRBV7-9 TRBD1 - TGTGCCAGCAAGACGACAGGGGTCGCCTACGAGCAGTACTTC CASKTTGVAYEQYF
TRBJ2-7 TRBV19 TRBD2 - TGTGCCAGTAGTGCCCCGCTAGCGGGAGGGTACGAGCAGTACTTC CASSAPLAGGYEQYF
TRBJ2-1 TRBV11-2 TRBD1 - TGTGCCAGCAGCTTAACAAGGGGACAGGGCTACAATGAGCAGTTCTTC CASSLTRGQGYNEQFF
TRBJ2-2 TRBV5-1 - - TGCGCCAGCAGCCAGGGAACCGCCGGGGAGCTGTTTTTT CASSQGTAGELFF
TRBJ2-1 TRBV9 TRBD2 - TGTGCCAGCAGCGTAGGGGACGGGACTAGCCAGTTCTTC CASSVGDGTSQFF
TRBJ1-1 TRBV5-1 - once TGCGCCAGCAGCTCCTCTTCAGGGGATCCTGAAGCTTTCTTT CASSSSSGDPEAFF
TRBJ1-5 TRBV7-2 - - TGTGCCAGCAGCTTAGGGGGGGGCAATCAGCCCCAGCATTTT CASSLGGGNQPQHF
TRBJ1-3 TRBV7-3 TRBD1 - TGTGCCAGCAGCTTAACGCGGGACAGAGGAAACACCATATATTTT CASSLTRDRGNTIYF
TRBJ2-3 TRBV19 - - TGTGCCAGTAGCCCTCAGGGGCTGGGCGCAGATACGCAGTATTTT CASSPQGLGADTQYF
TRBJ1-2 TRBV7-6 - - TGTGCCAGCAGGCCACTCGGGGGGAATGGCTACACCTTC CASRPLGGNGYTF
TRBJ2-2 TRBV2 TRBD1 few TGTGCCAGCAGTGATTTGGGCGGGACAGGGGTCACCGGGGAGCTGTTTTTT CASSDLGGTGVTGELFF
TRBJ1-4 TRBV6-5 - - TGTGCCAGCAGTTACTCATTGTTCAGGGGAGATGAAAAACTGTTTTTT CASSYSLFRGDEKLFF
TRBJ1-4 TRBV3-1/TRBV3-2 - - TGTGCCAGCAGCCCGGACAGTGCAACTAATGAAAAACTGTTTTTT CASSPDSATNEKLFF
TRBJ2-5 TRBV9 TRBD2 - TGTGCCAGCAGCGTGACTAGCGGGAGTGGGACCCAGTACTTC CASSVTSGSGTQYF
TRBJ2-3 TRBV24-1 - - TGTGCCACCAGTGGAGGGCCTCCTAGCACAGATACGCAGTATTTT CATSGGPPSTDTQYF
TRBJ1-6 TRBV11-3 TRBD1 - TGTGCCAGCAGCTTAGGCAGGGGGCCTTCACCCCTCCACTTT CASSLGRGPSPLHF
TRBJ2-1 TRBV6-5 TRBD2 - TGTGCCAGCAGTTACGAGGTAGCGGGATCCTACAATGAGCAGTTCTTC CASSYEVAGSYNEQFF
TRBJ2-2 TRBV2 TRBD2 - TGTGCCAGCGTAGCGGGAACTAACACCGGGGAGCTGTTTTTT CASVAGTNTGELFF
TRBJ2-7 TRBV3-1/TRBV3-2 TRBD1 once TGTGCCAGCACGGGTACTACAGGGGGCGAGCAGTACTTC CASTGTTGGEQYF
TRBJ1-3 TRBV7-9 TRBD1 - TGTGCCAGCAGCTTGGGGCCCGAGGGGGCGGGAAACACCATATATTTT CASSLGPEGAGNTIYF
TRBJ1-3 TRBV4-2 - - TGTGCCAGCAGCCAAGGGGGGGGCGGTCTGGGCTCTGGAAACACCATATATTTT CASSQGGGGLGSGNTIYF
TRBJ2-7 TRBV7-2 - - TGTGCCAGCAGCCTAGGCGTTGTTGGCGAGCAGTACTTC CASSLGVVGEQYF
TRBJ2-7 TRBV10-2 - few TGCGCCAGCTTGGATAGGGGCCTAGGGTACGAGCAGTACTTC CASLDRGLGYEQYF
TRBJ2-4 TRBV15 TRBD2 once TGTGCCACCAGCAGCTCGAGCGGGAGGTCCAAAAACATTCAGTACTTC CATSSSSGRSKNIQYF